These 22 T cell receptor beta chains were all obtained from the same sample, sequenced in a study of cytomegalovirus exposure and HLA in healthy donors. The PCR used 60 Vbeta and 13 Jbeta primers. Libraries were prepared by immunoSEQ multiplex PCR; TCRdb keeps only in-frame clonotypes and omits some of them. The sample contains over 75,000 clones, about 76% of which appear only once. Sequenced input: PBMCs. These receptors all come from a man aged 40-49 years in good health and CMV-seropositive.

V gene TRBV19 combines with J gene TRBJ1-5; D possibly corresponds to TRBD1 (5 bases). The CDR3 is 15 amino acids. The germline V and J ends were trimmed by 3 bases and 2 bases, with 11 bases remaining between them. Germline CDR1 and CDR2: LNHDA and SQIVND (reference sequence). CDR3 sequence: CASSMMGGGNQPQHF. The CDR3 DNA reads TGTGCCAGTAGTATGATGGGGGGGGGCAATCAGCCCCAGCATTTT.

The chain combines TRBV4-3 with TRBJ2-2; a possible D gene is TRBD1 (6 bases). V lost 6 bases and J lost 7, with 18 bases in between. The CDR3 covers 15 residues. Germline V gene lookup returns CDR1 LGHNA and CDR2 YSLEER. Here the CDR3 DNA reads TGCGCCAGCAGACCAACAGGGTCCGCCGACGGGGAGCTGTTTTTT. Translation: CASRPTGSADGELFF.

Only one count was recorded for this clone. The chain links TRBV10-3 to TRBJ2-7; D perhaps matches TRBD1 (6 bases). The germline V gene encodes CDR1 ENHRY and CDR2 SYGVKD. The CDR3 covers 16 residues. The V end lost 8 bases, the J end lost 4 bases, and 24 bases lay between the germline ends. CDR3 sequence: CAILRSETGSGYEQYF. The CDR3 DNA sequence: TGTGCCATCCTCCGATCGGAAACAGGGTCCGGGTACGAGCAGTACTTC.

The chain recombines TRBV7-3 with TRBJ1-1, with a tentative D call TRBD1 (5 bases). Germline V gene sequence: CDR1 SGHTA, CDR2 FQGTGA. The CDR3 has 15 amino acids. Trimming took off 5 bases at V and 0 bases at J, with 13 bases between the two ends. Here the CDR3 reads CASSKSGGMNTEAFF. In DNA, the CDR3 is TGTGCCAGCAGCAAAAGTGGGGGGATGAACACTGAAGCTTTCTTT.

This clone occurred a few times. CDR3 bases: TGTGCCAGCAAAATGGGAGCGAACACCGGGGAGCTGTTTTTT. Translating gives CASKMGANTGELFF. This chain joins TRBV28 and TRBJ2-2, with D possibly TRBD2 on 5 matching bases. The CDR3 extends over 14 amino acids. Trimming pared 7 bases from V and 0 bases from J, leaving 9 bases between. The germline V gene has CDR1 MDHEN and CDR2 SYDVKM.

The chain combines TRBV5-1 with TRBJ1-2, with 7 bases lining up with TRBD1. Germline CDR1 is SGHRS and CDR2 is YFSETQ. Trimming removed 3 bases from V and 3 bases from J; junction bases left unmatched: 5. CDR3 length: 14 residues. CDR3 protein: CASSYSGTDYGYTF. The CDR3 DNA reads TGCGCCAGCAGCTACTCCGGGACAGACTATGGCTACACCTTC. Filled out from reference TRBV5-1 and TRBJ1-2, the complete variable domain reads KAGVTQTPRYLIKTRGQQVTLSCSPISGHRSVSWYQQTPGQGLQFLFEYFSETQRNKGNFPGRFSGRQFSNSRSEMNVSTLELGDSALYLCASSYSGTDYGYTFGSGTRLTVV.

The chain couples TRBV19 to TRBJ2-7, with D possibly matching TRBD1 (5 bases). Germline loops: CDR1 LNHDA, CDR2 SQIVND (reference sequence). V shed 0 bases and J shed 3 bases, with 12 bases lying between them. This CDR3 is built from 15 residues. Written as DNA, the CDR3 is TGTGCCAGTAGTATAGACGCAGGGTCGAGCTACGAGCAGTACTTC. Residues: CASSIDAGSSYEQYF.

The J gene is TRBJ2-2, the V gene TRBV6-5; 7 bases agree with TRBD1. Germline-derived CDR1 and CDR2 are MNHEY and SVGAGI. There are 15 residues in the CDR3. After removal of 6 bases from V and 2 bases from J, the junction contained 6 bases not matched to a gene. The CDR3 region has the DNA TGTGCCAGCAGGACCGGGACAGATAACACCGGGGAGCTGTTTTTT. Its translation: CASRTGTDNTGELFF.

The chain carries TRBV7-8 and TRBJ2-7; a possible D gene is TRBD1 (5 bases). Trimming took 1 base from V and 7 from J, leaving 17 bases between them. In germline, CDR1 is SGHVS, CDR2 FQNEAQ. The CDR3 is made up of 15 amino acids. The CDR3, as DNA: TGTGCCAGCAGCTTAGACTGGGGCACGGCGAGGGAGCAGTACTTC. It specifies CASSLDWGTAREQYF.

V is TRBV2 and J is TRBJ2-3; no clear D gene. CDR3 length: 13 amino acids. CDR1 SNHLY and CDR2 FYNNEI come from the germline V gene. Trimming took off 6 bases at V and 0 bases at J, with 7 bases between the two ends. This CDR3 is CASSLLSTDTQYF. In DNA form, the CDR3 reads TGTGCCAGCAGCCTCCTGAGCACAGATACGCAGTATTTT.

The table lists this clone with a few counts. CDR3 DNA: TGTGCCAGCAGTCAACACAGGTCCAAGCAGTACTTC. Protein: CASSQHRSKQYF. The chain couples TRBV14 to TRBJ2-7, with D perhaps TRBD1 (5 bases). The CDR3 is made up of 12 amino acids. The germline V and J ends were trimmed by 6 bases and 8 bases, with 14 bases remaining between them. Germline V gene sequence: CDR1 SGHDN, CDR2 FVKESK.

The chain recombines TRBV11-2 with TRBJ1-3; D is unclear. Germline assignment: CDR1 SGHAT and CDR2 FQNNGV. The CDR3 has 12 amino acids. Trimming shortened V by 3 bases and J by 9 bases, and 9 bases separated the two germline ends. As DNA, the CDR3 is TGTGCCAGCAGCTTCGCAAGCGGCACCATATATTTT. It specifies CASSFASGTIYF.

This chain's CDR3 is CASREGYEQYF. In DNA form, the CDR3 reads TGTGCCAGCAGGGAGGGCTACGAGCAGTACTTC. The chain uses TRBV2 and TRBJ2-7; D might be TRBD2 (6 bases). The V end was cut by 6 bases, the J end by 3 bases, with 6 bases between. Germline V gene lookup returns CDR1 SNHLY and CDR2 FYNNEI. This CDR3 has 11 amino acids.

V usage is TRBV29-1 and J usage is TRBJ2-1; no clear D gene. V gave up 4 bases and J gave up 4 bases, with 5 bases separating them. This CDR3 region has 11 residues. Germline assignment: CDR1 SQVTM and CDR2 ANQGSEA. In DNA, the CDR3 is TGCAGCGTTGGGCGGTACAATGAGCAGTTCTTC. This translates into CSVGRYNEQFF.

This clone occurred a few times. The chain carries TRBV7-2 and TRBJ2-5; 9 bases map to TRBD2. The CDR3 is 18 residues long. The J segment lost 4 bases and the V segment lost 2 bases, leaving 14 bases of the junction unmatched. Germline V gene data show CDR1 as SGHTA and CDR2 as FQGNSA. The CDR3 loop is CASSLRAGGPGGIETQYF. For the CDR3, the DNA is TGTGCCAGCAGCTTAAGGGCGGGAGGGCCGGGAGGGATAGAGACCCAGTACTTC.

The V gene is TRBV5-1, the J gene TRBJ2-7; D gene uncertain. The ends were cut back, 4 bases at V and 4 bases at J, with 12 bases in the middle. The CDR3 contains 13 residues. CDR1 is SGHRS and CDR2 is YFSETQ in the germline V gene. The CDR3 coding sequence is TGCGCCAGCAGCCCCGCGGTTGCATACGAGCAGTACTTC. It yields the protein CASSPAVAYEQYF.

The chain uses TRBV5-8 and TRBJ1-1, with 11 bases aligning to TRBD1. V trimming: 5 bases; J trimming: 1 base; junction bases outside the gene matches: 7. CDR3 length equals 16 residues. Germline CDR1 SGHTS, CDR2 YDEGEE. CDR3 DNA: TGTGCCAGCAGAAGGGACAGGGGGACCCAGAACACTGAAGCTTTCTTT. As protein: CASRRDRGTQNTEAFF.

There are a few counts of this clone. The CDR3 nucleotides are TGTGCCAGCAGCACAACAGGGTCCGGGGCCAACGTCCTGACTTTC. It translates to CASSTTGSGANVLTF. The gene calls are TRBV25-1 and TRBJ2-6; tentative D call: TRBD1 (6 bases). V lost 6 bases, J lost 4 bases, and 13 bases lay in between. This CDR3 has 15 residues. Germline loops: CDR1 MGHDK, CDR2 SYGVNS.

The V gene is TRBV14, the J gene TRBJ1-6; D possibly corresponds to TRBD1 (5 bases). The CDR3 is 13 amino acids. The V and J ends lost 2 bases and 10 bases respectively, with 9 bases between them. Germline CDR1 SGHDN, CDR2 FVKESK. CDR3 region: CASSQTTGSPLHF. The CDR3 DNA is TGTGCCAGCAGCCAAACCACAGGCTCACCCCTCCACTTT.

This chain connects TRBV7-8 to TRBJ2-1; TRBD1 matches at 8 bases. The germline V gene encodes CDR1 SGHVS and CDR2 FQNEAQ. The V and J ends lost 5 bases and 6 bases, in that order; junction bases with no gene match: 12. The CDR3 totals 16 residues. The CDR3 DNA is TGTGCCAGCAGCCTCGGCCGGGACAGGTCGACCAATGAGCAGTTCTTC. This gives the protein CASSLGRDRSTNEQFF.

The V gene is TRBV4-1, the J gene TRBJ1-2, with D possibly TRBD1 on 6 matching bases. Germline V gene data show CDR1 as MGHRA and CDR2 as YSYEKL. V was clipped by 1 base and J by 2 bases, with 20 bases between them. The CDR3 runs to 18 residues. The CDR3 DNA is TGCGCCAGCAGCCAAGCAGGCCTTCAGACAGGAGCCAACTATGGCTACACCTTC. Translating gives CASSQAGLQTGANYGYTF.

The chain carries TRBV7-2 and TRBJ2-7, with TRBD2 matching over 8 bases. The CDR3 extends over 14 amino acids. Trimming cost V 4 bases and J 3 bases; bases outside gene matches: 5. CDR1 is SGHTA, CDR2 FQGNSA, per germline. The CDR3 loop reads CASSYGTRGYEQYF. In DNA form, the CDR3 reads TGTGCCAGCAGCTATGGGACTAGAGGCTACGAGCAGTACTTC.